This T cell receptor (beta chain) was retrieved from a study of cytomegalovirus exposure and HLA in healthy donors. Study observations and caveats: On later analysis, the bulk of CMV-associated TCR beta chains appeared to be HLA-restricted. Fewer N-insertions (relative to the roughly 610-donor mean) were reportedly seen in an Asian-associated ancestry cluster in a later analysis. Researchers counted 180 or so TCR beta chains as cytomegalovirus-associated. Being productive about 90% or about 30% of the time was typical of most TCR beta V segments in an earlier analysis.

Both 60 Vbeta primers and 13 Jbeta primers went into the PCR. This table comes from immunoSEQ multiplex PCR, and its TCRdb copy is limited to in-frame clones, with some not included. The table shows about 180,000 clones, with around 77% occurring only once. Trimming took 5 bases from V and 2 from J, leaving 10 bases between them. Germline-derived CDR1 and CDR2 are SGHNT and YENEEA. This CDR3 region has 14 residues. As regards this clone: Its specificity is not known.

Sequencing used PBMCs. This clonotype was obtained from a man in his sixties in good health and CMV-seronegative. The chain employs TRBV11-3 and TRBJ2-1; D is uncertain. The CDR3 here is CASSGGGAYNEQFF. In DNA, the CDR3 is TGTGCCAGCAGCGGCGGTGGAGCCTACAATGAGCAGTTCTTC. The full variable domain, rest sourced from reference TRBV11-3 and TRBJ2-1, is EAGVVQSPRYKIIEKKQPVAFWCNPISGHNTLYWYLQNLGQGPELLIRYENEEAVDDSQLPKDRFSAERLKGVDSTLKIQPAELGDSAVYLCASSGGGAYNEQFFGPGTRLTVL.